This T cell receptor (beta chain) was found in a study of blood T cell repertoires in COVID-19. J gave up 6 bases and V 3 bases, and 10 bases lay outside the gene matches. Germline-derived CDR1 and CDR2 are SGDLS and YYNGEE. This CDR3 has 16 residues. Generated by immunoSEQ multiplex PCR, the TCRdb table keeps only in-frame clones and is missing some. The sample has under 150,000 clones, around 81% seen once. The source is a man aged 55-75 years with active or convalescent COVID-19. The specimen was peripheral blood. The rearrangement links TRBV9 to TRBJ1-1; 11 bases agree with TRBD1. In DNA, the CDR3 is TGTGCCAGCAGCGGGCCAAGAACGGGACAGGGGGCTGAAGCTTTCTTT. This gives the protein CASSGPRTGQGAEAFF.